This T cell receptor beta chain was found in a study of CD8+CD57+ T cells in acquired aplastic anemia. About the study: Across the sorted CD4+ and CD8+ cells, DNA amounts averaged roughly 3.5 ug.

Details on this clonotype: As yet, its antigen is unknown.

Findings and caveats of the study: Controls and patients did not differ significantly in CD8+ Simpson's diversity. Patients and controls had in common 25 to 30 CD8+ CDR3 sequences.

All patients picked for sequencing had shown, by flow cytometry, an expansion of CD8+CD57+ cells. Genomic DNA templated the TCR beta VDJ and CDR3 profiling. MiXCR was run by TCRdb on the reads, yielding one entry per CDR3 protein. Counted here are around 170,000 distinct CDR3 sequences, roughly half occurring once; the ten biggest clones make up 9.7%. The V end was cut by 5 bases, the J end by 1 base, with 15 bases between. The germline gives CDR1 MRHNA, CDR2 SNTAGT. The CDR3 extends over 16 amino acids. The gene calls are TRBV6-4 and TRBJ2-4, with D perhaps TRBD2 (5 bases). Sequencing was carried out using sorted CD4+, CD8+, or CD8+CD57+ T cells (not recorded which) from PBMCs. This clonotype originated in a human donor with aplastic anemia. The CDR3 DNA follows: TGTGCCAGCAGTCTCGAGTCGGGGAAGGCCAAAAACATTCAGTACTTC. Translating gives CASSLESGKAKNIQYF.